The present T cell receptor beta chain was sequenced within a study of CD8 T cells in Susac syndrome (dated by TCRdb to about 2019). For context, the study as a whole: Whether CD8+ T cell activation and differentiation in Susac syndrome was antigen driven was tested using repertoire sequencing. Summary of the overall study and its limitations: The TCR sequencing and HLA analysis was acknowledged to have included a relatively small number of individuals.

Remarks on this clonotype: There is no known antigen for this receptor. One base away there is no much larger clone; base qualities are not given.

RNA was extracted with the RNeasy kit and roughly 0.5 to 1 ug was reverse transcribed using random hexamers. TCR beta CDR3 regions were amplified with the immunoSEQ multiplex PCR assay covering 54 Vbeta and 13 Jbeta segments. PCR amplification bias was corrected by using a synthetic template baseline for primer optimization and computational correction. Per the source publication's procedure: Reads were annotated to V, D and J genes according to IMGT and were analyzed with immunoSEQ Analyzer, with only productive sequences retained. Clonality was calculated as one minus the Shannon entropy normalized by log2 of the number of productive unique sequences. For each patient and control, public and private clones were evaluated within the 100 most prevalent clones. Clones were defined as Susac-specific when absent from the healthy and MS cohorts, from approximately 1,100 published viral clones and from other ImmuneACCESS disease sequences. TCRdb ran its own pipeline on the public reads, namely fastp trimming at Q25 and MiXCR clone calling, and kept in-frame beta chains. Rows matching on CDR3 protein sequence are summarized as one entry with the most common DNA and genes. In this record, the V and J calls reflect TCRdb's handling and not the investigators' own analysis. For this sample there are about 130,000 distinct CDR3 sequences; around 94% appear just once. More than 0.075% of the sample goes to the ten largest clones.

As encoded in the germline V gene (reference sequence), CDR1 is SEHNR while CDR2 is FQNEAQ. From the cysteine through the phenylalanine, the CDR3 covers 14 amino acids. The kept DNA is CDR3 alone, 42 bases in frame from the first base. Unmatched junction bases come to 6, with V trimmed by 0 bases and J by 8 bases. Peripheral blood CD8+ and CD4+ T cells from healthy donors, Susac syndrome patients and multiple sclerosis patients were profiled using high-throughput TCR beta sequencing. The healthy donors served as controls matched for age and sex. CD8+ TEMRA cells were enriched by FACS, while bulk CD8+ and CD4+ T cells were purified by magnetic negative isolation. Blood was collected in EDTA tubes and processed within 24 hours, with PBMCs isolated through density gradient centrifugation. PBMCs intended for TCR sequencing were cryopreserved in liquid nitrogen and thawed later in a water bath at 37 degrees C. The sorted or isolated CD4+, CD8+ and CD8+ TEMRA cells reached a purity of at least 90%.

Sequencing was carried out using CD4+ T cells from PBMCs. The sequence was collected from a human donor in good health. Recombination joined TRBV7-9 with TRBJ1-2; 7 bases in the junction line up with TRBD1. The CDR3 loop reads CASSLASGTEGYTF. The DNA reads as follows: TGTGCCAGCAGCTTAGCCTCCGGGACAGAAGGCTACACCTTC.